The clone carrying this T cell receptor (beta chain) was seen a few times. The antigen is not known. This sample was included in a study of graft-versus-host responses after intestinal transplantation. Across the whole study: Every recipient had anti-thymocyte globulin induction and around 3 years of tacrolimus plus steroids. Study outcomes and limitations: GvH clones surfaced in recipient marrow, some emerging earlier in ileum or blood.

Trimming took off 3 bases at V and 2 bases at J, with 11 bases between the two ends. CDR1 LNHDA and CDR2 SQIVND come from the germline V gene (reference sequence). This CDR3 contains 15 residues. Only in-frame clones appear in the TCRdb table, and some are missing; sequencing was by immunoSEQ multiplex PCR. The table records about 80,000 clones, roughly nine tenths of them present only once. The chain links TRBV19 to TRBJ1-5; a weak D match, TRBD1 (5 bases). Sequenced here: unstimulated CD4+ T cells sorted from spleen or lymph node cells, sampled before intestinal transplant. The sequence was obtained from a human donor who received an intestinal transplant. CDR3 in amino acids: CASSMGQVGNQPQHF. The DNA for the CDR3 is TGTGCCAGTAGTATGGGGCAGGTCGGCAATCAGCCCCAGCATTTT.